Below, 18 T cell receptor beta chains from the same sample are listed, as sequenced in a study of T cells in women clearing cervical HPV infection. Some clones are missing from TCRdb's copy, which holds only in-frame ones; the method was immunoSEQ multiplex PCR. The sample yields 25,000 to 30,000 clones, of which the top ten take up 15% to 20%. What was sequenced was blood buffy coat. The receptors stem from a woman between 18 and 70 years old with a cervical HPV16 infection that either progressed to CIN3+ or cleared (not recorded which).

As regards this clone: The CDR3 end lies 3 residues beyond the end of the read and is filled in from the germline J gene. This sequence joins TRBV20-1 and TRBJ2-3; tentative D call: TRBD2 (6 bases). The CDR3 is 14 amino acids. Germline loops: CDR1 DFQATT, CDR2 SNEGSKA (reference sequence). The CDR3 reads CSARDGRGGETQYF. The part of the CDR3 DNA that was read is TGCAGTGCTAGAGATGGGCGGGGAGGAGAGACG.

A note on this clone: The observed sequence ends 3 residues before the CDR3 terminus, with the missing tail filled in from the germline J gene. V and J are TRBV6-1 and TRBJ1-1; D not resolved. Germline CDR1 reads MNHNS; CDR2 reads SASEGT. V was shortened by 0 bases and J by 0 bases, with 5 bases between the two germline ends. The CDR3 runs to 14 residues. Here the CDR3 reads CASSEAPVNTEAFF. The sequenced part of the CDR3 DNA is TGTGCCAGCAGTGAAGCCCCGGTGAACACTGAA.

Here the CDR3 reads CASSDYSGGNTEAFF. Incomplete CDR3 DNA: TGTGCCAGCAGTGACTATTCAGGGGGGAACACTGAA. J is TRBJ1-1 and V is TRBV6-1; 7 nucleotides align to TRBD1. The read ends 3 residues before the CDR3 terminus; that terminus is restored from the germline J gene. The CDR3 totals 15 residues. The germline V gene has CDR1 MNHNS and CDR2 SASEGT. Losses at the gene ends were 3 bases for V and 1 base for J; bases not matched to a gene: 5.

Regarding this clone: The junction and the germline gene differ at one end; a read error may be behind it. CDR3: CASGRTGTPYGYTF. CDR3 DNA, as far as it was read: TGCGCCAGCGGAAGGACAGGGACACCCTATGGC. The chain has TRBV4-2 and TRBJ1-2; TRBD1 agrees at 8 bases. The read falls 3 residues short of the CDR3 end, and the missing part is taken from the germline J gene. There are 14 residues in the CDR3. Looked up from germline, CDR1 is LGHNA and CDR2 is YNFKEQ.

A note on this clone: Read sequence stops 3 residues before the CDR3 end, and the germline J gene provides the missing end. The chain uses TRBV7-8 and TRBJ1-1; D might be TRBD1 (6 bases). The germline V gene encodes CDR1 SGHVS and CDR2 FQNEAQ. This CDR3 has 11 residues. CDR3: CATTLDSEAFF. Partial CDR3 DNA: TGTGCCACTACCTTGGACAGCGAA.

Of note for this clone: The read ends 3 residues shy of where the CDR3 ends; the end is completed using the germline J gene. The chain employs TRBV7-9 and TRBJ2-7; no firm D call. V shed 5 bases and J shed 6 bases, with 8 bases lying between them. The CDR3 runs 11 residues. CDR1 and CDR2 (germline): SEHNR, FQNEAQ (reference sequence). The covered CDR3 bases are TGTGCCAGCAGCCCAGGTTCCGAG. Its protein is CASSPGSE. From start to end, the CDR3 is CASSPGSEQYF. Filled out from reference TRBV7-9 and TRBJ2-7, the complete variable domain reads DTGVSQNPRHKITKRGQNVTFRCDPISEHNRLYWYRQTLGQGPEFLTYFQNEAQLEKSRLLSDRFSAERPKGSFSTLEIQRTEQGDSAMYLCASSPGSEQYFGPGTRLTVT.

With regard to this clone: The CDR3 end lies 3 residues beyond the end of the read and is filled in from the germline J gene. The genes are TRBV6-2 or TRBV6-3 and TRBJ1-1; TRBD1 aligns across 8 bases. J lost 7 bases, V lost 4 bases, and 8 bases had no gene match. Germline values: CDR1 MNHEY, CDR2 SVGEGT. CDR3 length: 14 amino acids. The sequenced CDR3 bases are TGTGCCAGCAGTTCAAACAGGGGGTCGGGTGAA. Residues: CASSSNRGSGE. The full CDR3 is CASSSNRGSGEAFF.

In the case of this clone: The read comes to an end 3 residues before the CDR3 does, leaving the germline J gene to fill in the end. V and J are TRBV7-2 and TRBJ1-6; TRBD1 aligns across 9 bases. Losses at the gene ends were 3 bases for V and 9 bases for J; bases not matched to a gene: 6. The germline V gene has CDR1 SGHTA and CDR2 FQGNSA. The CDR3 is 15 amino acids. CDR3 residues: CASSFTGGVGSPLHF. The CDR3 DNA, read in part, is TGTGCCAGCAGCTTTACAGGGGGCGTGGGTTCACCC.

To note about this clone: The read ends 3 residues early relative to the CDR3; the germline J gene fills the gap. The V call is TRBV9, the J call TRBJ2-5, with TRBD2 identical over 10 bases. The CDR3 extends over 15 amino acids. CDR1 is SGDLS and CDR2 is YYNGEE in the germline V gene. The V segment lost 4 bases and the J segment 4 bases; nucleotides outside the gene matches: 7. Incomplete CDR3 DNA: TGTGCCAGCAGCTGGAGCGGGGGGGCTATAGAGACC. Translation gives CASSWSGGAIET. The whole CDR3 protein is CASSWSGGAIETQYF.

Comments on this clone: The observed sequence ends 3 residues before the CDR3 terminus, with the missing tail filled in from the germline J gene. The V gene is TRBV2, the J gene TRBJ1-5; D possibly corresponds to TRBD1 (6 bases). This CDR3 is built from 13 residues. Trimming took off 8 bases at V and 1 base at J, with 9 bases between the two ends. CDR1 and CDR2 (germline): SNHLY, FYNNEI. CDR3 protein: CASGQWSNQPQHF. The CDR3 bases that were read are TGTGCCAGCGGACAGTGGAGCAATCAGCCC.

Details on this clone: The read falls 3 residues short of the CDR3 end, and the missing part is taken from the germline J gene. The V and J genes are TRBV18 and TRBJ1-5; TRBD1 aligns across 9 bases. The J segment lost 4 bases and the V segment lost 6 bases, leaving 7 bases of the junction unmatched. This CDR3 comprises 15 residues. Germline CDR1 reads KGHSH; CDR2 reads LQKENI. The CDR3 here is CASSGDRVGNQPQHF. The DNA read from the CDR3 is TGTGCCAGCTCGGGGGACAGGGTGGGGAATCAGCCC.

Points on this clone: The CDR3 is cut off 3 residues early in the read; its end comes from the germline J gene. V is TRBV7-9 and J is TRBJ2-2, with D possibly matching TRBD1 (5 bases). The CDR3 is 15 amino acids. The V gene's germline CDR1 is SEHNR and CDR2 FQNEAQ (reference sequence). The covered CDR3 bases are TGTGCCAGGGAATCCCCGAGCTCTGGGGCCAACGTG. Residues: CARESPSSGANV. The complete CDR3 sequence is CARESPSSGANVLFF.

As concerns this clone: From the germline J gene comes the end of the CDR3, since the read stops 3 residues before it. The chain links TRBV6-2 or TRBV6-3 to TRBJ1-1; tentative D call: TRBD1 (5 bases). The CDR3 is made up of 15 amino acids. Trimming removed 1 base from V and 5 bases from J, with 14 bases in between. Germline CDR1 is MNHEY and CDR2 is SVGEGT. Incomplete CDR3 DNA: TGTGCCAGCAGTTACTATGGGGGGTCGGGGACTGAA. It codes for CASSYYGGSGTE. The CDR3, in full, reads CASSYYGGSGTEAFF.

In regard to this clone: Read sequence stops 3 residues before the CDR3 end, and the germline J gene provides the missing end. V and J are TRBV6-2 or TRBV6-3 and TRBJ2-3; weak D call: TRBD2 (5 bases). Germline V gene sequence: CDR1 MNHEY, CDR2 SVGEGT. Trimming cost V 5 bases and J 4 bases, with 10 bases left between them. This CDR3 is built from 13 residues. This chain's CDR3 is CASSRGGADTQYF. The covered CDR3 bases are TGTGCCAGCAGTCGCGGAGGAGCAGATACG.

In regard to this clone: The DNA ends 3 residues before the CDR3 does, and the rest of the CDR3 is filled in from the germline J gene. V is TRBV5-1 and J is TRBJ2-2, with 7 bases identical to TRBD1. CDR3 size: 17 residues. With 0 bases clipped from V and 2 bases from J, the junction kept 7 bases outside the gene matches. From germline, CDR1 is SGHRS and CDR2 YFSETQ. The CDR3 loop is CASSLAPGQTNTGELFF. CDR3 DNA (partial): TGCGCCAGCAGCTTGGCCCCGGGACAGACAAACACCGGGGAG.

The CDR3 sequence: CASSLTSGNHEQYF. The sequenced CDR3 bases are TGTGCCAGCAGCTTAACTAGCGGGAACCACGAG. This chain joins TRBV7-9 and TRBJ2-7; 10 nucleotides line up with TRBD2. The read ends 3 residues before the CDR3 terminus; that terminus is restored from the germline J gene. Looked up from germline, CDR1 is SEHNR and CDR2 is FQNEAQ (reference sequence). V shed 2 bases, J shed 5 bases, and the junction held 3 bases outside the gene matches. The CDR3 length is 14 residues.

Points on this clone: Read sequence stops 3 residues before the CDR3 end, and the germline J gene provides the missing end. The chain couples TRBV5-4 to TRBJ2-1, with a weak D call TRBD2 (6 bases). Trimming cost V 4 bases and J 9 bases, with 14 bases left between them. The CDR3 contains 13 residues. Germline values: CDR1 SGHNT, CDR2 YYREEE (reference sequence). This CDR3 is CASSRDSGSEQFF. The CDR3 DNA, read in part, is TGTGCCAGCAGCAGGGACTCGGGGAGTGAG.

CDR3 residues: CSVRSAETYEQYF. CDR3 bases read: TGCAGTGTTCGGTCGGCAGAGACTTACGAG. V is TRBV20-1 and J is TRBJ2-7; D not certain. The CDR3 goes on 3 residues after the read ends, and that part is filled in from the germline J gene. The CDR3 contains 13 residues. CDR1 and CDR2 (germline): DFQATT, SNEGSKA (reference sequence). V dropped 7 bases and J dropped 4 bases, with 17 bases sitting between them.